This T cell receptor beta chain was retrieved from a study of CD8+ T cells in alopecia areata. As for the study in general: People stayed on tofacitinib for 6 to 18 months, then stopped the drug for 6 months.

Germline V gives CDR1 SGHDN, CDR2 FVKESK. V dropped 0 bases and J dropped 10 bases, with 10 bases sitting between them. This CDR3 spans 13 amino acids. Specified treatment: oral pan-JAK inhibitor, 5-10 mg twice daily. Reverse transcribed after extraction, RNA yielded cDNA as the sequencing template. TCRdb's table, derived via immunoSEQ multiplex PCR, lists solely in-frame clones and lacks some. The table includes roughly 110,000 clones, 55% to 60% detected once. The sequence came from a human donor with alopecia areata. The starting material was CD4+ T cells sorted from blood, obtained at week 24, from a patient treated with tofacitinib. The rearrangement joins TRBV14 to TRBJ2-1; D might be TRBD1 or TRBD2, each matching 5 bases. CDR3: CASSQDWGREQFF. DNA for the CDR3: TGTGCCAGCAGCCAAGATTGGGGACGGGAGCAGTTCTTC.